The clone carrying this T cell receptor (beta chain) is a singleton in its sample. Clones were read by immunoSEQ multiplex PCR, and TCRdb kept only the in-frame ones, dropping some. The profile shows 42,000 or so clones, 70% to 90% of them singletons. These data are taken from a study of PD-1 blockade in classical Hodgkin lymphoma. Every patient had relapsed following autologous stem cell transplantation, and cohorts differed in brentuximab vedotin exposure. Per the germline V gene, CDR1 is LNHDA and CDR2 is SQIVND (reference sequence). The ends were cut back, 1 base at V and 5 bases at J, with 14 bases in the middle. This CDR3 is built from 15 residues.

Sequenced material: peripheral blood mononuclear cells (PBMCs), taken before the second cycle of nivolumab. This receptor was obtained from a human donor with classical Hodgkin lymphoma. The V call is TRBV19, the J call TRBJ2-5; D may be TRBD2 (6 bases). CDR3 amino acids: CASSIGGGAQETQYF. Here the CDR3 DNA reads TGTGCCAGTAGTATAGGTGGAGGGGCGCAGGAGACCCAGTACTTC.